The source of this T cell receptor beta chain is a study of regulatory T cells in long-lasting Graves disease. About the study: Newly diagnosed Graves' patients had under 3 months of antithyroid drugs.

CDR3 size: 14 residues. CDR1 is ENHRY and CDR2 is SYGVKD in the germline V gene. Trimming pared 7 bases from V and 7 bases from J, leaving 17 bases between. Researchers made TCR beta libraries by using iRepertoire HTBI primers and running Arm-PCR on CDR3 regions. TCRdb recomputed calls from the multiplex PCR reads with MiXCR, one row per CDR3 protein. The sample lists 450,000 to 600,000 distinct CDR3 sequences, about 14% occurring once. Time point reported: newly diagnosed GD, antithyroid drugs for less than 3 months. Scientists built the TCR library using RNA that was extracted from PBMCs. Collection of peripheral blood (approximately 9 milliliters) was done using EDTA tubes. This clonotype has more than one count but fewer than ten. This same sample was also part of a study on T cells in Graves' hyperthyroidism and ophthalmopathy. From that study: Investigators excluded patients with uncontrolled infection, other autoimmune disease, pregnancy or lactation.

The specimen was peripheral blood mononuclear cells (PBMCs), collected at new diagnosis, from a patient treated with antithyroid drugs. The receptor comes from a young man with Graves disease. V gene TRBV10-3 combines with J gene TRBJ2-1; possibly TRBD2 for D (6 bases). This CDR3 is CAITIGGVRNEQFF. DNA for the CDR3: TGTGCCATCACCATCGGCGGGGTGAGGAATGAGCAGTTCTTC.